What follows describes a single T cell receptor beta chain. The source of the sample is a study of shared clonotypes between healthy human individuals. With 7 bases removed from V and 3 bases from J, the gap between germline ends came to 21 bases. CDR3 length equals 15 residues. Germline CDR1 SQVTM, CDR2 ANQGSEA. Repertoires were generated with immunoSEQ multiplex PCR, while TCRdb's copy carries only in-frame clones and drops some. The data hold nearly 1 million clones, with more than 75% observed a single time. The material sequenced was memory CD4+ T cells sorted from blood. The subset was: CD45RA-negative fraction. This chain links TRBV29-1 with TRBJ1-1; D may be TRBD1 (5 bases). The sequence derives from a young man in good health. CDR3 sequence (DNA): TGCAGCGGCCGGGACCGTCGAAAGAGGGACACTGAAGCTTTCTTT. Protein: CSGRDRRKRDTEAFF.